The clone carrying this T cell receptor (beta chain) has a count of ten or more. TCRdb used MiXCR to reprocess the 5' RACE reads, holding one entry per CDR3 protein. The table shows about 300,000 distinct CDR3 sequences, with 12% occurring only once. This record comes from a study of identical twins. CDR1 is SEHNR and CDR2 is FQNEAQ in the germline V gene (reference sequence). The CDR3 is 15 residues long. Trimming took 6 bases from V and 2 from J, leaving 13 bases between them. These sequences were also reported in another study, on yellow fever vaccine responses in identical twins.

This receptor was taken from a woman aged 18-35 years in good health. The genes are TRBV7-9 and TRBJ2-2; D may be TRBD2 (7 bases). Specimen: CD8+ T cells sorted from blood. The CDR3 DNA is TGTGCCAGCAGTAAAAGCGGGACAAACACCGGGGAGCTGTTTTTT. This translates into CASSKSGTNTGELFF.